This T cell receptor (beta chain) was identified during a study of shared clonotypes between healthy human individuals. Study summary: Contributing individuals were a couple of females and three males aged 18 to 49. CD4 naive cells filled three plates per donor, CD4 memory three, CD8 naive two and CD8 memory one. Study results and limitations: Expectations were that clonotype sharing among donors would be affected by sequencing depth. The study's rarefaction showed incomplete sorted-subset sequencing despite large depth.

Comment on this clone: Antigen specificity is unknown.

Germline V gene lookup returns CDR1 SGHNT and CDR2 YENEEA. Trimming took off 5 bases at V and 5 bases at J, with 16 bases between the two ends. The CDR3 loop spans 15 amino acids. The repertoire was sequenced with immunoSEQ multiplex PCR; TCRdb's copy has only in-frame clones and lacks some. The sample shows roughly 2.5 million clones, around 94% of them seen only once. The source of this sequence is a man in his late teens or twenties in good health. Sequenced input: naive CD4+ T cells sorted from blood. Subset: CD45RA+ positively selected. This sequence joins TRBV11-3 and TRBJ2-1; D possibly corresponds to TRBD2 (6 bases). CDR3 nucleotide sequence: TGTGCCAGCAGCCCATCTCGGGGGAGCCACAATGAGCAGTTCTTC. Its protein is CASSPSRGSHNEQFF.